This T cell receptor (beta chain) was identified in a study of shared clonotypes between healthy human individuals. Study information: Each donor's CD4 naive and CD4 memory cells filled three plates apiece, CD8 naive two, and CD8 memory one. Study conclusions and caveats: An effect of sequencing depth on clonotype sharing among donors was expected.

Generated by immunoSEQ multiplex PCR, the TCRdb table keeps only in-frame clones and is missing some. The sample lists some 2,000,000 clones, 90% to 97% seen once, with around 0.13% in the top ten. The CDR3 consists of 11 residues. Germline CDR1 reads LNHNV; CDR2 reads YYDKDF (reference sequence). V dropped 4 bases and J dropped 4 bases, with 3 bases sitting between them. On this clone: Its antigen is still unknown.

The TCR comes from a man aged 18 to 29 in good health. This chain uses TRBV15 with TRBJ2-3; no clear D. Material for sequencing was naive CD4+ T cells sorted from blood. Documented subset: CD45RA+ positively selected. As DNA, the CDR3 is TGTGCCACCAGCATGGCAGATACGCAGTATTTT. The encoded protein is CATSMADTQYF.